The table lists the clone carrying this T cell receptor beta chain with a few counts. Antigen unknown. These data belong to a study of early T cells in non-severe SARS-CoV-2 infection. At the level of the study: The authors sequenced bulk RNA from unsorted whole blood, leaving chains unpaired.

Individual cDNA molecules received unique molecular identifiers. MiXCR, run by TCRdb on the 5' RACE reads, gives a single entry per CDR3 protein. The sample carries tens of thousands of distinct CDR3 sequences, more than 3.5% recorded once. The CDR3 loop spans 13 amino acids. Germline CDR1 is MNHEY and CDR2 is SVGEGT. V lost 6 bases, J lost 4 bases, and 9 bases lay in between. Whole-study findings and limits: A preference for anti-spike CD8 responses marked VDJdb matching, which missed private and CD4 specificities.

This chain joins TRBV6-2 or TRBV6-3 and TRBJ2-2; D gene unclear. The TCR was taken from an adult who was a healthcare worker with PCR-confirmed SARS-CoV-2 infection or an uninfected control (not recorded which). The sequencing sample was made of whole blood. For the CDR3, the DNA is TGTGCCAGCAGACGGGTGGCCACCGGGGAGCTGTTTTTT. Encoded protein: CASRRVATGELFF.